The next 2 T cell receptor beta chains were all read from a single sample in a study of blood T cell repertoires in COVID-19. Measured with immunoSEQ multiplex PCR; TCRdb has only the in-frame clones, and not every one. The sample holds 400,000 to 500,000 clones, 88% seen once. Source material: PBMCs or T cells enriched from blood (not recorded which). The receptors here all came from a woman aged 18 to 35 who had been exposed to COVID-19.

The chain joins TRBV12-3 or TRBV12-4 to TRBJ1-5, with 7 nucleotides matching TRBD1. After removal of 7 bases from V and 5 bases from J, the junction contained 5 bases not matched to a gene. The CDR3 spans 13 residues. The CDR3 protein is CASKTGPYQPQHF. In DNA, the CDR3 is TGTGCCAGCAAGACAGGGCCCTATCAGCCCCAGCATTTT.

Written as DNA, the CDR3 is TGTGCCAGCAGTGAAGGGGGACTAGCGCAGTTCTTC. This gives the protein CASSEGGLAQFF. The V gene is TRBV6-1, the J gene TRBJ2-1; TRBD2 matches at 9 bases. The CDR3 loop spans 12 amino acids. V lost 1 base and J lost 12; bases outside the gene matches: 1. Per the germline V gene, CDR1 is MNHNS and CDR2 is SASEGT.